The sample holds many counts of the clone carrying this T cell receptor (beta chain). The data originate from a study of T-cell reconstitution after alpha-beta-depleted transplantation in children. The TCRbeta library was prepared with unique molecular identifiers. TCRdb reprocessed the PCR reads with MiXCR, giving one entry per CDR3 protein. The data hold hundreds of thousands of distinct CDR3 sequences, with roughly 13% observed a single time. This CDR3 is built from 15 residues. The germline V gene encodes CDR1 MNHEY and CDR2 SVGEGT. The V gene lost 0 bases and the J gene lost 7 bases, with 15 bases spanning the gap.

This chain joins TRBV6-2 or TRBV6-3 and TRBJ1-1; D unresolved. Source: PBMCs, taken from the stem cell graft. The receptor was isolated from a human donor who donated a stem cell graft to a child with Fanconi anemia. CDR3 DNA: TGTGCCAGCAGTTACTCGAGGTCCGAAGGTATTGAAGCTTTCTTT. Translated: CASSYSRSEGIEAFF.